This TCR beta chain was obtained from a study of human T cells and chemical hapten exposure. Study in general: TCR yields per sample varied mostly from small pooled library volume differences. Whole-study results and caveats: TCRs exceeding 1 in 1000 frequency stayed unchanged with DPC sensitization.

What the library attached to individual cDNA molecules were unique molecular identifiers. The authors' processing: The number of TCRs in each sample had a median of approximately 95,000 and spanned about 20,000 to 700,000. TCRdb redid the calling of the 5' RACE reads with MiXCR, one entry per CDR3 protein. TCRdb's processing, not the authors', yielded these V and J calls. The sample holds roughly 120,000 distinct CDR3 sequences, approximately 20% seen once. Unseparated into fractions, whole blood served as the source from which total RNA was extracted. Turning to this clonotype: Its antigen is unknown.

The CDR3 is made up of 11 amino acids. V was cut by 5 bases and J by 5 bases, with 7 bases left in between. CDR1 and CDR2 from the germline V gene are MDHEN and SYDVKM. The chain couples TRBV28 to TRBJ2-7; the D is unclear. The sequence was obtained from a human donor in good health. The CDR3 here is CASSPRHEQYF. DNA of the CDR3: TGTGCCAGCAGTCCGCGGCACGAGCAGTACTTC. Together with reference TRBV28 and TRBJ2-7, the CDR3 gives the full variable domain: DVKVTQSSRYLVKRTGEKVFLECVQDMDHENMFWYRQDPGLGLRLIYFSYDVKMKEKGDIPEGYSVSREKKERFSLILESASTNQTSMYLCASSPRHEQYFGPGTRLTVT.